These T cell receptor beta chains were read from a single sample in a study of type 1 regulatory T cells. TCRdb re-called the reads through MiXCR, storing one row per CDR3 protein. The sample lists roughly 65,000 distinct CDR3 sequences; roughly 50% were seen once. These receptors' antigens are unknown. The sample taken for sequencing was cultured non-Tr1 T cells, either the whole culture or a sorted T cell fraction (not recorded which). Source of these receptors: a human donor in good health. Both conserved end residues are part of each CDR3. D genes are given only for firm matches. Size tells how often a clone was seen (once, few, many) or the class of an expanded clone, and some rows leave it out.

CDR3nt: TGTGCCAGCAGTGAAGGAGGGAGCTCTGGCTACACCTTC
CDR3aa: CASSEGGSSGYTF
len: 13
v_gene: TRBV2
abundance: -
d_gene: -
j_gene: TRBJ1-2

CDR3nt: TGCAGTGCTAGGGGAGTGAACAGGGTGGCCGGGGGGCTGTTTTTT
CDR3aa: CSARGVNRVAGGLFF
len: 15
v_gene: TRBV20-1
abundance: -
d_gene: -
j_gene: TRBJ2-2

CDR3nt: TGTGCCAGCTCACCACTCCCGAGTGGGGAGACCCAGTACTTC
CDR3aa: CASSPLPSGETQYF
len: 14
v_gene: TRBV18
abundance: few
d_gene: -
j_gene: TRBJ2-5

CDR3nt: TGCAGTGCCCCCCAAGGGGAGACCCAGTACTTC
CDR3aa: CSAPQGETQYF
len: 11
v_gene: TRBV20-1
abundance: many
d_gene: -
j_gene: TRBJ2-5

CDR3nt: TGTGCCAGCAGTAAGGACAGTCACGAGCAGTACTTC
CDR3aa: CASSKDSHEQYF
len: 12
v_gene: TRBV12-3/TRBV12-4
abundance: few
d_gene: -
j_gene: TRBJ2-7

CDR3nt: TGCAGTGCTAGAGAGGGACAGATGAACACTGAAGCTTTCTTT
CDR3aa: CSAREGQMNTEAFF
len: 14
v_gene: TRBV20-1
abundance: -
d_gene: TRBD1
j_gene: TRBJ1-1

CDR3nt: TGCAGTGCTAGAGATCCTCAGGGGAGCAATCAGCCCCAGCATTTT
CDR3aa: CSARDPQGSNQPQHF
len: 15
v_gene: TRBV20-1
abundance: few
d_gene: -
j_gene: TRBJ1-5

CDR3nt: TGTGCCAGCAGCCCCATTGGGAATGAGCAGTTCTTC
CDR3aa: CASSPIGNEQFF
len: 12
v_gene: TRBV3-1
abundance: -
d_gene: -
j_gene: TRBJ2-1

CDR3nt: TGTGCCAGCAGTTCTGAATTATGGACAGGGGGCCACGAGCAGTACTTC
CDR3aa: CASSSELWTGGHEQYF
len: 16
v_gene: TRBV27
abundance: few
d_gene: TRBD1
j_gene: TRBJ2-7

CDR3nt: TGTGCCAGCAGCCCTGTAACTAGGGAAAAACTGTTTTTT
CDR3aa: CASSPVTREKLFF
len: 13
v_gene: TRBV4-2
abundance: -
d_gene: -
j_gene: TRBJ1-4

CDR3nt: TGTGCCAGCAGCTTAGATCAGGGTCGCACCGGGGAGCTGTTTTTT
CDR3aa: CASSLDQGRTGELFF
len: 15
v_gene: TRBV11-2
abundance: -
d_gene: -
j_gene: TRBJ2-2

CDR3nt: TGTGCCAGCAGCCCTTCAGACTGGATCAATGAGCAGTTCTTC
CDR3aa: CASSPSDWINEQFF
len: 14
v_gene: TRBV7-9
abundance: -
d_gene: -
j_gene: TRBJ2-1

CDR3nt: TGTGTCAGCAGCTTACGGCAGGCGGGGGGCTACACCTTC
CDR3aa: CVSSLRQAGGYTF
len: 13
v_gene: TRBV7-2
abundance: -
d_gene: -
j_gene: TRBJ1-2

CDR3nt: TGTGCCAGCTCACCACGTGGCAGGGGACAGGGCTATAGGGATGAGCAGTTCTTC
CDR3aa: CASSPRGRGQGYRDEQFF
len: 18
v_gene: TRBV18
abundance: medium-sized
d_gene: TRBD1
j_gene: TRBJ2-1

CDR3nt: TGTGCCAGCAGCCATTCGGACAGAGTACCCTATGGCTACACCTTC
CDR3aa: CASSHSDRVPYGYTF
len: 15
v_gene: TRBV3-1
abundance: few
d_gene: -
j_gene: TRBJ1-2

CDR3nt: TGTGCCAGTAGAACCCACCGGGACAGCTCTAACTATGGCTACACCTTC
CDR3aa: CASRTHRDSSNYGYTF
len: 16
v_gene: TRBV19
abundance: -
d_gene: TRBD1
j_gene: TRBJ1-2

CDR3nt: TGTGCCAGTAGTCTTCGCAGGGATCAGCCCCAGCATTTT
CDR3aa: CASSLRRDQPQHF
len: 13
v_gene: TRBV19
abundance: -
d_gene: -
j_gene: TRBJ1-5

CDR3nt: TGTGCCAGCTCACCACCAGGACTCCCGGGGAATGAGCAGTTCTTC
CDR3aa: CASSPPGLPGNEQFF
len: 15
v_gene: TRBV18
abundance: few
d_gene: -
j_gene: TRBJ2-1

CDR3nt: TGCAGTGCTAGAGATTTTGCCAGGCACTCCTACGAGCAGTACTTC
CDR3aa: CSARDFARHSYEQYF
len: 15
v_gene: TRBV20-1
abundance: -
d_gene: -
j_gene: TRBJ2-7

CDR3nt: TGCGCCAGCAGCCTCGGGACAGAAAACATTCAGTACTTC
CDR3aa: CASSLGTENIQYF
len: 13
v_gene: TRBV5-1
abundance: few
d_gene: TRBD1
j_gene: TRBJ2-4

CDR3nt: TGTGCCAGCAGCTTATGGGGACAGGGCTTCGTGGGAGCTGAAGCTTTCTTT
CDR3aa: CASSLWGQGFVGAEAFF
len: 17
v_gene: TRBV7-2
abundance: -
d_gene: TRBD1
j_gene: TRBJ1-1

CDR3nt: TGTGCCAGCTCATCAACGGACAGGGTCGCCTTC
CDR3aa: CASSSTDRVAF
len: 11
v_gene: TRBV18
abundance: -
d_gene: TRBD1
j_gene: TRBJ1-2

CDR3nt: TGCAGCGTGCAGGCACAGGGGGTAAATTCACCCCTCCACTTT
CDR3aa: CSVQAQGVNSPLHF
len: 14
v_gene: TRBV29-1
abundance: -
d_gene: TRBD1
j_gene: TRBJ1-6

CDR3nt: TGCGCCAGCAGCCCTAGGACTAGCGGGAGGGGCACAGATACGCAGTATTTT
CDR3aa: CASSPRTSGRGTDTQYF
len: 17
v_gene: TRBV5-1
abundance: -
d_gene: TRBD2
j_gene: TRBJ2-3

CDR3nt: TGTGCCAGCAGCGAGGTGCATGCTGCAACTAATGAAAAACTGTTTTTT
CDR3aa: CASSEVHAATNEKLFF
len: 16
v_gene: TRBV3-1
abundance: few
d_gene: -
j_gene: TRBJ1-4

CDR3nt: TGTGCCAGCAGCCAAGATCAGGGGCGCGGCTACACCTTC
CDR3aa: CASSQDQGRGYTF
len: 13
v_gene: TRBV4-2
abundance: -
d_gene: -
j_gene: TRBJ1-2

CDR3nt: TGTGCCAGCAGCCGAGGACTAGCGGTCTTGGAGACCCAGTACTTC
CDR3aa: CASSRGLAVLETQYF
len: 15
v_gene: TRBV11-1
abundance: -
d_gene: TRBD2
j_gene: TRBJ2-5

CDR3nt: TGTGCCTGGTCAACCTCCCGGTGGGAGCAGTTCTTC
CDR3aa: CAWSTSRWEQFF
len: 12
v_gene: TRBV30
abundance: -
d_gene: -
j_gene: TRBJ2-1

CDR3nt: TGTGCCAGCAGCCAAGGGGTCGGCGGCCTTAATTACAATGAGCAGTTCTTC
CDR3aa: CASSQGVGGLNYNEQFF
len: 17
v_gene: TRBV4-2
abundance: -
d_gene: -
j_gene: TRBJ2-1

CDR3nt: TGTGCCAGCAGCTTAGAAAGGACAAAGGGGACCCAACCTAACAATGAGCAGTTCTTC
CDR3aa: CASSLERTKGTQPNNEQFF
len: 19
v_gene: TRBV7-2
abundance: -
d_gene: -
j_gene: TRBJ2-1

CDR3nt: TGCGCCAGCAGCCAAGAAAGAGGGGGGGGTAAAGAGACCCAGTACTTC
CDR3aa: CASSQERGGGKETQYF
len: 16
v_gene: TRBV4-1
abundance: few
d_gene: -
j_gene: TRBJ2-5

CDR3nt: TGTGCCACCAGTGCTGGGGGTACTAATGAAAAACTGTTTTTT
CDR3aa: CATSAGGTNEKLFF
len: 14
v_gene: TRBV24-1
abundance: -
d_gene: -
j_gene: TRBJ1-4

CDR3nt: TGCAGTGCTAGAGAACCGGACACAGATACGCAGTATTTT
CDR3aa: CSAREPDTDTQYF
len: 13
v_gene: TRBV20-1
abundance: few
d_gene: -
j_gene: TRBJ2-3